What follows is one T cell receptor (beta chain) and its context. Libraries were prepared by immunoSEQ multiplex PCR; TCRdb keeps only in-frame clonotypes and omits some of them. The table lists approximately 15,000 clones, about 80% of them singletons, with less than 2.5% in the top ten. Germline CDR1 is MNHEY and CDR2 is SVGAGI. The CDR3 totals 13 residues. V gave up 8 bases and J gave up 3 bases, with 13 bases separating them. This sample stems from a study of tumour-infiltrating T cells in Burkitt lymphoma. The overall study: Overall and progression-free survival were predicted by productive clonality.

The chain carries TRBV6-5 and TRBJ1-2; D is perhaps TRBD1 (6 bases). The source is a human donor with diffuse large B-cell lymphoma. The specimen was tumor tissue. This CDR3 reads CASQKAGDYGYTF. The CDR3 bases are TGTGCCAGCCAAAAGGCAGGGGACTATGGCTACACCTTC.